One sample yielded the 20 T cell receptor beta chains listed below, sequenced in a study of blood T cell repertoires in COVID-19. TCRdb's table, derived via immunoSEQ multiplex PCR, lists solely in-frame clones and lacks some. The table has tens of thousands of clones, roughly 88% seen once. Sequencing used peripheral blood. The receptors stem from a human donor in a cohort sampled during active COVID-19.

The chain has TRBV7-9 and TRBJ2-3; D is possibly TRBD2 (6 bases). Per germline, CDR1 SEHNR and CDR2 FQNEAQ (reference sequence). The CDR3 covers 16 residues. The V and J ends lost 5 bases and 5 bases respectively, with 20 bases between them. CDR3 loop: CASSTIQARGKDTQYF. CDR3 in DNA: TGTGCCAGCAGCACTATACAGGCTCGGGGGAAAGATACGCAGTATTTT.

The CDR3 region is CASSSIGGLGANEQFF. The CDR3 bases are TGTGCCAGCAGCTCCATTGGGGGACTAGGTGCAAATGAGCAGTTCTTC. The chain recombines TRBV11-1 with TRBJ2-1, with 8 bases matching TRBD2. From germline, CDR1 is SGHAT and CDR2 FQDESV (reference sequence). Losses at the gene ends were 4 bases for V and 7 bases for J; bases not matched to a gene: 12. The CDR3 spans 16 residues.

This rearrangement joins TRBV7-8 to TRBJ2-7, with a tentative D call TRBD1 (6 bases). Germline V lookup: CDR1 SGHVS, CDR2 FQNEAQ. The V gene lost 0 bases and the J gene lost 0 bases, with 15 bases spanning the gap. This CDR3 region has 17 residues. The CDR3 loop reads CASSLALGQSNSYEQYF. The DNA of the CDR3 is TGTGCCAGCAGCTTAGCCCTCGGACAGTCCAACTCCTACGAGCAGTACTTC. The variable domain in full, with the rest retrieved from reference TRBV7-8 and TRBJ2-7, is GAGVSQSPRYKVAKRGQDVALRCDPISGHVSLFWYQQALGQGPEFLTYFQNEAQLDKSGLPSDRFFAERPEGSVSTLKIQRTQQEDSAVYLCASSLALGQSNSYEQYFGPGTRLTVT.

The rearrangement uses TRBV14 and TRBJ2-1; 10 bases map to TRBD2. V trimming: 10 bases; J trimming: 1 base; junction bases outside the gene matches: 7. This CDR3 has 15 residues. Germline V gene data show CDR1 as SGHDN and CDR2 as FVKESK. The CDR3 loop reads CATRASGSSYNEQFF. As DNA, the CDR3 is TGTGCCACAAGGGCTAGCGGGAGTTCCTACAATGAGCAGTTCTTC.

This chain connects TRBV19 to TRBJ1-2; 8 bases are a match to TRBD1. J was trimmed by 7 bases and V by 0 bases; bases with no gene match: 13. Germline assignment: CDR1 LNHDA and CDR2 SQIVND (reference sequence). CDR3 length: 17 residues. The chain's CDR3 is CASSIDGRGQDASGYTF. Written as DNA, the CDR3 is TGTGCCAGTAGTATAGATGGTAGGGGACAGGACGCTTCTGGCTACACCTTC.

This clone was detected only once. The rearrangement joins TRBV4-2 to TRBJ1-5; possible D gene TRBD1, 6 bases. The germline gives CDR1 LGHNA, CDR2 YNFKEQ. V was shortened by 4 bases and J by 6 bases, with 37 bases between the two germline ends. This CDR3 region has 22 residues. The chain's CDR3 is CASSPRIVYRGTRGIGGQPQHF. CDR3 in DNA: TGTGCCAGCAGCCCGAGGATAGTGTACCGAGGAACCAGGGGAATAGGGGGTCAGCCCCAGCATTTT.

This clone has a handful of counts. The chain links TRBV6-5 to TRBJ1-5; unclear D gene. The CDR3 spans 13 residues. Germline CDR1 and CDR2: MNHEY and SVGAGI. V was clipped by 0 bases and J by 3 bases, with 3 bases between them. The CDR3 sequence is CASSYSVNQPQHF. The CDR3 DNA sequence: TGTGCCAGCAGTTACTCCGTCAATCAGCCCCAGCATTTT.

This clone has just one count. The genes are TRBV2 and TRBJ2-2; weak D call: TRBD1 (6 bases). The length of the CDR3 is 14 residues. Germline values: CDR1 SNHLY, CDR2 FYNNEI. Trimming stripped 10 bases from V and 1 base from J, with 13 bases between. The CDR3 loop is CAKDRTGNTGELFF. The CDR3 bases are TGTGCCAAAGACAGGACCGGGAACACCGGGGAGCTGTTTTTT. Full variable domain (remainder filled in from reference TRBV2 and TRBJ2-2): EPEVTQTPSHQVTQMGQEVILRCVPISNHLYFYWYRQILGQKVEFLVSFYNNEISEKSEIFDDQFSVERPDGSNFTLKIRSTKLEDSAMYFCAKDRTGNTGELFFGEGSRLTVL.

The gene calls are TRBV28 and TRBJ2-5; the D gene is possibly TRBD1 (5 bases). This CDR3 region has 14 residues. Trimming removed 7 bases at V and 4 bases at J, with 16 bases between. Germline V gives CDR1 MDHEN, CDR2 SYDVKM. The CDR3 nucleotides are TGTGCCAGCACCCGGACACCATCTAGAGAGACCCAGTACTTC. Translated, it gives CASTRTPSRETQYF.

The chain uses TRBV30 and TRBJ1-4; D is undetermined. The germline V gene encodes CDR1 GTSNPN and CDR2 SVGIG (reference sequence). V shed 3 bases and J shed 5 bases, with 13 bases lying between them. There are 14 residues in the CDR3. The CDR3 bases are TGTGCCTGGAGCCCCGGCAGGCCGAATGAAAAACTGTTTTTT. Amino acid sequence: CAWSPGRPNEKLFF.

The chain links TRBV27 to TRBJ1-1, with D maybe TRBD1 (5 bases). Trimming cost V 6 bases and J 1 base, with 15 bases left between them. Germline lookup yields CDR1 MNHEY and CDR2 SMNVEV (reference sequence). This CDR3 region has 15 residues. CDR3 sequence reads: CASSLSVGGNTEAFF. In nucleotides, the CDR3 is TGTGCCAGCAGCCTATCTGTCGGGGGGAACACTGAAGCTTTCTTT.

V usage is TRBV30 and J usage is TRBJ2-2, with 11 bases matching TRBD2. The CDR3 has 16 residues. CDR1 GTSNPN and CDR2 SVGIG come from the germline V gene (reference sequence). Germline trimming cut 2 bases from V and 7 bases from J; bases unmatched to any gene: 9. CDR3 loop: CAWSYSGRARDGELFF. CDR3 DNA: TGTGCCTGGAGTTATAGCGGGAGGGCTCGAGACGGGGAGCTGTTTTTT.

The chain carries TRBV4-1 and TRBJ2-5; 8 bases are shared with TRBD2. V dropped 1 base and J dropped 5; count of bases not matched to a gene: 6. The CDR3 is 15 residues long. Germline loops: CDR1 MGHRA, CDR2 YSYEKL. The CDR3 DNA reads TGCGCCAGCAGCCAAGCCACGGGGGGGCCTGAGACCCAGTACTTC. The encoded protein is CASSQATGGPETQYF.

The chain has TRBV6-1 and TRBJ1-5; maybe TRBD1 (5 bases). The CDR3 is made up of 15 amino acids. The V end lost 1 base, the J end lost 7 bases, and 14 bases lay between the germline ends. Per germline, CDR1 MNHNS and CDR2 SASEGT. CDR3 sequence (DNA): TGTGCCAGCAGTGAAGGGGGTCGGGGGAGACAGCCCCAGCATTTT. Protein: CASSEGGRGRQPQHF.

The V gene is TRBV6-1, the J gene TRBJ2-2, with 7 bases lining up with TRBD2. The V and J ends lost 4 bases and 2 bases, in that order; junction bases with no gene match: 10. In germline, CDR1 is MNHNS, CDR2 SASEGT. The CDR3 is 17 amino acids. The CDR3 is CASSAGGLVTNTGELFF. The CDR3 nucleotides read TGTGCCAGCAGTGCCGGGGGGTTGGTGACCAACACCGGGGAGCTGTTTTTT.

The V call is TRBV9, the J call TRBJ2-7; maybe TRBD1 (6 bases). The CDR3 is made up of 13 amino acids. Germline V gives CDR1 SGDLS, CDR2 YYNGEE. Trimming took 2 bases from V and 5 from J, leaving 11 bases between them. The CDR3: CASSVQGRDEQYF. DNA for the CDR3: TGTGCCAGCAGCGTTCAGGGGAGAGACGAGCAGTACTTC.

The rearrangement uses TRBV27 and TRBJ1-4; 9 bases map to TRBD1. Germline trimming cut 7 bases from V and 5 bases from J; bases unmatched to any gene: 8. CDR3 size: 15 residues. Germline V lookup: CDR1 MNHEY, CDR2 SMNVEV (reference sequence). CDR3 DNA sequence: TGTGCCAGCACCTCCTCTGGACAGGGGAATGAAAAACTGTTTTTT. Amino acids: CASTSSGQGNEKLFF. Full variable domain (rest looked up from reference TRBV27 and TRBJ1-4): EAQVTQNPRYLITVTGKKLTVTCSQNMNHEYMSWYRQDPGLGLRQIYYSMNVEVTDKGDVPEGYKVSRKEKRNFPLILESPSPNQTSLYFCASTSSGQGNEKLFFGSGTQLSVL.

Remarks on this clone: Additional DNA sequences in this sample encode the identical CDR3. The CDR3 nucleotides are TGTGCCAGCAGCCAAAACTATGGCTACACCTTC. Residues: CASSQNYGYTF. The chain has TRBV11-2 and TRBJ1-2; no reliable D call. This CDR3 has 11 amino acids. Trimming cost V 5 bases and J 2 bases, with 3 bases left between them. Germline CDR1 is SGHAT and CDR2 is FQNNGV. The full variable domain, its missing parts supplied by reference TRBV11-2 and TRBJ1-2, is EAGVAQSPRYKIIEKRQSVAFWCNPISGHATLYWYQQILGQGPKLLIQFQNNGVVDDSQLPKDRFSAERLKGVDSTLKIQPAKLEDSAVYLCASSQNYGYTFGSGTRLTVV.

The chain couples TRBV7-2 to TRBJ2-1; 9 bases agree with TRBD2. V dropped 8 bases and J dropped 9; count of bases not matched to a gene: 11. Germline V gives CDR1 SGHTA, CDR2 FQGNSA. This CDR3 is 14 amino acids long. The CDR3 loop is CASAGGARLGEQFF. For the CDR3, the DNA is TGTGCCAGCGCGGGGGGGGCGCGATTGGGTGAGCAGTTCTTC.

This rearrangement joins TRBV24-1 to TRBJ2-7, with D tentatively TRBD1 (5 bases). CDR1 is KGHDR and CDR2 is SFDVKD in the germline V gene. This CDR3 is 12 amino acids long. Trimming shortened V by 5 bases and J by 7 bases, and 11 bases separated the two germline ends. CDR3 protein: CATSAQGWEQYF. CDR3 nucleotide sequence: TGTGCCACCAGTGCGCAGGGTTGGGAGCAGTACTTC.